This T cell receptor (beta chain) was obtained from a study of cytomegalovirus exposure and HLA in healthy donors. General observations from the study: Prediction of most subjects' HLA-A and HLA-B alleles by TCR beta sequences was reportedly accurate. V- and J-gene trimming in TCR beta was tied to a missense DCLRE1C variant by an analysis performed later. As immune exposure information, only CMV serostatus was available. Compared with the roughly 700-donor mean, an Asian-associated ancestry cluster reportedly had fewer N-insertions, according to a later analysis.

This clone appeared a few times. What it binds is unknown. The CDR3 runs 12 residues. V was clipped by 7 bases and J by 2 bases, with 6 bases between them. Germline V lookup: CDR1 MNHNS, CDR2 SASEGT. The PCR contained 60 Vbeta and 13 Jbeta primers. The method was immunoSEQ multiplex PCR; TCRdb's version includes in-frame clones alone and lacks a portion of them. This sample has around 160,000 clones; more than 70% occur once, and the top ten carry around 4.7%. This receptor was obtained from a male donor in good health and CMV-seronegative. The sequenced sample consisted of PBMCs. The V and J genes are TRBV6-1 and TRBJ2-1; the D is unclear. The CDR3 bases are TGTGCCAGCACCACTGCCTACAATGAGCAGTTCTTC. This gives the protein CASTTAYNEQFF.